These 32 T cell receptor beta chains were sequenced from one sample in a study of regulatory T cells in long-lasting Graves disease listed by TCRdb under 2021. The library was generated by multiplex PCR. Sequenced on an Illumina HiSeq 4000. CDR3 regions were amplified by Arm-PCR with iRepertoire HTBI primers to construct TCR beta libraries. TCRdb cleaned the public reads at Q25 with fastp, built clones with MiXCR and kept in-frame beta chains. A single entry per CDR3 protein holds the most common genes and DNA from its merged rows. The sample contains over 350,000 distinct CDR3 sequences, around 20% of them found a single time. The top ten hold less than 25% of the sample. Read against the paper, the sample's time point label means: persistent/refractory GD, antithyroid drugs over 5 years with positive TRAb. For both TCR sequencing and RNA sequencing, RNA was extracted from PBMCs in TRIzol. The specimen was peripheral blood mononuclear cells (PBMCs), collected when the disease was refractory, from a patient treated with antithyroid drugs. These receptors came from a female donor with Graves disease.

The rearrangement joins TRBV6-5 to TRBJ1-1; no clear D gene. V was trimmed by 0 bases and J by 11 bases, leaving 10 bases between them. Germline V CDR1 and CDR2: MNHEY, SVGAGI. The CDR3 is 12 amino acids. The CDR3 spells CASSYSTGSAFF. Here the CDR3 DNA reads TGTGCCAGCAGTTACTCGACCGGGTCCGCTTTCTTT.

This clonotype occurred many times. This chain links TRBV2 with TRBJ2-5; D uncertain. Germline CDR1 SNHLY, CDR2 FYNNEI. This CDR3 has 12 residues. Trimming removed 10 bases at V and 2 bases at J, with 11 bases between. CDR3 residues: CATRRPQETQYF. The CDR3 bases are TGTGCCACCCGACGGCCGCAAGAGACCCAGTACTTC.

This chain links TRBV12-3 or TRBV12-4 with TRBJ2-2; D is ambiguous. V dropped 1 base and J dropped 8 bases, with 14 bases sitting between them. CDR3 size: 15 residues. As DNA, the CDR3 is TGTGCCAGCAGTTTAGGGGCCCTTTCCCGAGGGGAGCTGTTTTTT. It encodes CASSLGALSRGELFF.

The chain joins TRBV6-1 to TRBJ2-2, with 11 bases that match TRBD2. V lost 5 bases, J lost 4 bases, and 6 bases stayed unmatched. Germline-derived CDR1 and CDR2 are MNHNS and SASEGT. The CDR3 length is 16 residues. In nucleotides, the CDR3 is TGTGCCAGCAGTACTATAGCGGGAGGGGGCACCGGGGAGCTGTTTTTT. Its translation is CASSTIAGGGTGELFF.

This clonotype appeared a few times. The chain couples TRBV27 to TRBJ2-7; D gene uncertain. Trimming removed 6 bases at V and 4 bases at J, with 13 bases between. Per germline, CDR1 MNHEY and CDR2 SMNVEV (reference sequence). The CDR3 totals 13 residues. For the CDR3, the DNA is TGTGCCAGCAGGCCAGGAACTCTATACGAGCAGTACTTC. Translating gives CASRPGTLYEQYF.

Worth noting for this clonotype: With a much larger clone just one base away, this may be a read error. J is TRBJ2-7 and V is TRBV20-1; D tentatively fits TRBD1 or TRBD2 (8 bases each). The CDR3 sequence is 13 residues long. CDR1 DFQATT and CDR2 SNEGSKA come from the germline V gene (reference sequence). CDR3 nucleotides: TGCGGTGCCAGCGGGGGACAGGCCTACGAGCAGTACTTC. The encoded protein is CGASGGQAYEQYF.

There are a few counts of this clonotype. The V and J genes are TRBV10-3 and TRBJ1-4; tentative D call: TRBD1 (5 bases). Germline V gene sequence: CDR1 ENHRY, CDR2 SYGVKD. The CDR3 has 13 amino acids. Trimming removed 10 bases from V and 8 bases from J, with 17 bases in between. This CDR3 is CATGGADGEKLFF. The CDR3 DNA is TGTGCCACCGGAGGGGCGGACGGGGAAAAACTGTTTTTT.

This clonotype was recorded a few times. The V gene is TRBV28, the J gene TRBJ1-2; D might be TRBD1 (6 bases). CDR3 length: 14 residues. Germline CDR1 is MDHEN and CDR2 is SYDVKM. Trimming left V 6 bases short and J 8 bases short, with 19 bases between. The chain's CDR3 is CASSSLPDRSGYTF. For the CDR3, the DNA is TGTGCCAGCAGCTCCCTCCCCGACAGGAGCGGCTACACCTTC.

Ten or more counts support this clonotype. The genes are TRBV7-2 and TRBJ2-7, with 10 bases aligning to TRBD2. Losses at the gene ends were 1 base for V and 6 bases for J; bases not matched to a gene: 6. The germline gives CDR1 SGHTA, CDR2 FQGNSA. This CDR3 is 15 amino acids long. The CDR3 coding sequence is TGTGCCAGCAGCTTAGTGATAGCGGGAGGCCCCGAGCAGTACTTC. Its protein product is CASSLVIAGGPEQYF.

This clonotype was observed many times. The chain uses TRBV12-3 or TRBV12-4 and TRBJ2-5; 7 bases match TRBD2. The CDR3 has 14 amino acids. The V gene end was trimmed by 3 bases and the J gene end by 5 bases; junction bases not matched to a gene: 6. This chain's CDR3 is CASSFGGREETQYF. The CDR3 bases are TGTGCCAGCAGTTTTGGCGGGAGAGAGGAGACCCAGTACTTC.

The chain couples TRBV20-1 to TRBJ1-3; D unclear. Trimming cost V 7 bases and J 2 bases, with 12 bases left between them. The germline V gene encodes CDR1 DFQATT and CDR2 SNEGSKA (reference sequence). The CDR3 spans 13 residues. The CDR3: CSGLQPTGNTIYF. For the CDR3, the DNA is TGCAGTGGCTTACAGCCTACTGGAAACACCATATATTTT.

This clonotype was picked up many times. The chain combines TRBV7-2 with TRBJ2-5; TRBD1 aligns across 8 bases. With 5 bases clipped from V and 3 bases from J, the junction kept 8 bases outside the gene matches. The CDR3 runs 15 residues. Per germline, CDR1 SGHTA and CDR2 FQGNSA. The CDR3 coding sequence is TGTGCCAGCAGCCAAGGACAGGGAAGGGAAGAGACCCAGTACTTC. Translated, it gives CASSQGQGREETQYF. The whole variable domain, remainder taken from reference TRBV7-2 and TRBJ2-5, is GAGVSQSPSNKVTEKGKDVELRCDPISGHTALYWYRQSLGQGLEFLIYFQGNSAPDKSGLPSDRFSAERTGGSVSTLTIQRTQQEDSAVYLCASSQGQGREETQYFGPGTRLLVL.

In this sample, this clonotype turned up a few times. The rearrangement joins TRBV20-1 to TRBJ2-4; TRBD1 matches 11 bases. From germline, CDR1 is DFQATT and CDR2 SNEGSKA (reference sequence). The V gene end was trimmed by 4 bases and the J gene end by 8 bases; junction bases not matched to a gene: 4. The CDR3 contains 13 residues. CDR3 sequence (DNA): TGCAGTGCTACCCGGGACAGGGGGGACATTCAGTACTTC. Protein: CSATRDRGDIQYF.

This clonotype was recorded a few times. This chain joins TRBV6-2 or TRBV6-3 and TRBJ2-4, with 7 bases matching TRBD2. The CDR3 length is 22 residues. V lost 4 bases and J lost 0; bases outside the gene matches: 24. The V gene's germline CDR1 is MNHEY and CDR2 SVGEGT. CDR3 sequence: CASSSQPGGGKLTILAKNIQYF. The CDR3 coding sequence is TGTGCCAGCAGTTCCCAACCTGGGGGGGGAAAGCTAACCATCCTAGCCAAAAACATTCAGTACTTC.

The chain recombines TRBV7-9 with TRBJ1-4; no definite D call. The CDR3 runs to 13 residues. Trimming pared 5 bases from V and 8 bases from J, leaving 12 bases between. Per the germline V gene, CDR1 is SEHNR and CDR2 is FQNEAQ (reference sequence). In DNA form, the CDR3 reads TGTGCCAGCAGCCCCCAGGCCTTGGAAAAACTGTTTTTT. This codes for CASSPQALEKLFF.

The sample holds a few counts of this clonotype. V gene TRBV29-1 combines with J gene TRBJ2-7; TRBD2 matches at 7 bases. V lost 4 bases and J lost 5; bases outside the gene matches: 8. Germline lookup yields CDR1 SQVTM and CDR2 ANQGSEA. The CDR3 extends over 13 amino acids. The CDR3 DNA reads TGCAGCGTTGGGGAGGGGTGGACTAACGAGCAGTACTTC. Translated: CSVGEGWTNEQYF.

This clonotype has a handful of counts. This sequence may be a read error, since a much larger clone differs from it by one base. The J gene is TRBJ2-7, the V gene TRBV7-9; D is perhaps TRBD1 (5 bases). The CDR3 extends over 12 amino acids. CDR1 is SEHNR and CDR2 is FQNEAQ in the germline V gene (reference sequence). V gave up 5 bases and J gave up 3 bases, with 8 bases separating them. The CDR3 DNA reads TGTGCCAGCAGCGCAGGGTTCTACGAGCAGTACTTC. This codes for CASSAGFYEQYF.

This clonotype was found a few times. The gene calls are TRBV3-1 and TRBJ2-5; TRBD2 matches at 12 bases. V was clipped by 3 bases and J by 5 bases; unmatched bases: 7. In germline, CDR1 is LGHDT, CDR2 YNNKEL (reference sequence). This CDR3 has 16 residues. In nucleotides, the CDR3 is TGTGCCAGCAGCCACCGACTAGCGGGAGCTGGGGAGACCCAGTACTTC. Translating gives CASSHRLAGAGETQYF.

This clonotype was picked up a small number of times. The gene calls are TRBV20-1 and TRBJ1-6, with D hard to call. CDR3 length: 12 amino acids. V lost 3 bases and J lost 7, with 7 bases in between. Germline CDR1 is DFQATT and CDR2 is SNEGSKA (reference sequence). The CDR3 reads CSASAENSPLHF. The CDR3 DNA reads as TGCAGTGCTAGTGCAGAGAATTCACCCCTCCACTTT.

The chain has TRBV30 and TRBJ1-5; 10 bases match TRBD1. The CDR3 is 15 amino acids. V was clipped by 3 bases and J by 2 bases; unmatched bases: 4. Germline V gene data show CDR1 as GTSNPN and CDR2 as SVGIG (reference sequence). This CDR3 is CAWRSGTGGNQPQHF. In DNA form, the CDR3 reads TGTGCCTGGAGATCCGGGACAGGGGGCAATCAGCCCCAGCATTTT.

As for this clonotype: A read error may produce the germline difference seen at one junction end. The rearrangement links TRBV27 to TRBJ2-7; D ambiguous. Germline loops: CDR1 MNHEY, CDR2 SMNVEV (reference sequence). This CDR3 comprises 12 residues. CDR3 loop: CASSLPPGERYF. Here the CDR3 DNA reads TGTGCCAGCAGTCTCCCCCCGGGCGAGCGGTACTTC.

This clonotype was seen a few times. The CDR3 is CASSLQAGGPGELFF. The CDR3, as DNA: TGTGCCAGCAGCTTGCAAGCGGGAGGGCCCGGGGAGCTGTTTTTT. This chain joins TRBV7-2 and TRBJ2-2; TRBD2 aligns across 10 bases. Germline V gives CDR1 SGHTA, CDR2 FQGNSA. J lost 6 bases, V lost 3 bases, and 4 bases had no gene match. This CDR3 is built from 15 residues.

This clonotype was recorded a few times. CDR3 in amino acids: CASSPRTGVTNYGYTF. The DNA of the CDR3 is TGTGCCAGCAGCCCCCGGACAGGGGTCACTAACTATGGCTACACCTTC. The rearrangement links TRBV7-2 to TRBJ1-2; TRBD1 matches at 9 bases. The CDR3 is made up of 16 amino acids. Germline V gene sequence: CDR1 SGHTA, CDR2 FQGNSA. V lost 5 bases to trimming and J lost 0 bases; unmatched junction nucleotides: 7.

This clonotype appeared a few times. The gene calls are TRBV20-1 and TRBJ2-7; weak D call: TRBD2 (5 bases). Per the germline V gene, CDR1 is DFQATT and CDR2 is SNEGSKA (reference sequence). The CDR3 extends over 13 amino acids. The V end was cut by 2 bases, the J end by 3 bases, with 11 bases between. The CDR3 bases are TGCAGTGCTAGAACCCACACTAGCTACGAGCAGTACTTC. Its translation: CSARTHTSYEQYF.

This clonotype was seen at least ten times. V is TRBV28 and J is TRBJ2-2; no firm D call. Germline V gives CDR1 MDHEN, CDR2 SYDVKM. CDR3 length: 16 residues. Deletions cut 4 bases from V and 0 bases from J, with 12 bases between. The CDR3 loop reads CASSSAAGTNTGELFF. The CDR3 nucleotides read TGTGCCAGCAGTTCAGCCGCAGGAACGAACACCGGGGAGCTGTTTTTT.

This chain uses TRBV9 with TRBJ1-2; weak D call: TRBD1 (6 bases). V lost 3 bases, J lost 4 bases, and 10 bases lay in between. CDR1 and CDR2 (germline): SGDLS, YYNGEE. This CDR3 has 13 amino acids. The CDR3 protein is CASSEDSGYGYTF. Written as DNA, the CDR3 is TGTGCCAGCAGCGAGGACAGCGGCTATGGCTACACCTTC.

The chain employs TRBV29-1 and TRBJ2-3; weak D call: TRBD2 (5 bases). The V end was cut by 3 bases, the J end by 5 bases, with 15 bases between. Germline values: CDR1 SQVTM, CDR2 ANQGSEA. This CDR3 is built from 14 residues. CDR3 region: CSVDLSHRGDTQYF. As DNA, the CDR3 is TGCAGCGTTGATCTTAGTCACCGGGGAGATACGCAGTATTTT.

This clonotype was observed at least ten times. The genes are TRBV18 and TRBJ2-5; 8 nucleotides line up with TRBD1. Germline V gene lookup returns CDR1 KGHSH and CDR2 LQKENI. The CDR3 covers 13 residues. The V gene end was trimmed by 8 bases and the J gene end by 4 bases; junction bases not matched to a gene: 6. The CDR3 sequence: CASSPQGAETQYF. DNA of the CDR3: TGTGCCAGCAGCCCTCAGGGGGCAGAGACCCAGTACTTC.

V is TRBV7-9 and J is TRBJ2-1; no clear D gene. V was pared by 5 bases and J by 0 bases, with 11 bases between. This CDR3 comprises 15 residues. Germline lookup yields CDR1 SEHNR and CDR2 FQNEAQ (reference sequence). The CDR3 here is CASSVLRSSYNEQFF. As DNA, the CDR3 is TGTGCCAGCAGCGTCCTTAGGAGCTCCTACAATGAGCAGTTCTTC. Full variable domain (rest looked up from reference TRBV7-9 and TRBJ2-1): DTGVSQNPRHKITKRGQNVTFRCDPISEHNRLYWYRQTLGQGPEFLTYFQNEAQLEKSRLLSDRFSAERPKGSFSTLEIQRTEQGDSAMYLCASSVLRSSYNEQFFGPGTRLTVL.

This clonotype was recorded at least ten times. The chain is built from TRBV7-3 and TRBJ2-6; D unresolved. This CDR3 is 15 amino acids long. In germline, CDR1 is SGHTA, CDR2 FQGTGA. The germline V and J ends were trimmed by 0 bases and 8 bases, with 11 bases remaining between them. Here the CDR3 DNA reads TGTGCCAGCAGCTTAACCTCGGATAGGACCAACGTCCTGACTTTC. Protein product: CASSLTSDRTNVLTF.

The chain has TRBV5-1 and TRBJ1-6; no firm D call. This CDR3 has 15 residues. Germline loops: CDR1 SGHRS, CDR2 YFSETQ. The ends were cut back, 1 base at V and 0 bases at J, with 5 bases in the middle. The CDR3 DNA sequence: TGCGCCAGCAGCTTGCAGGACTCCTATAATTCACCCCTCCACTTT. Residues: CASSLQDSYNSPLHF.

This clonotype was seen a few times. CDR3 amino acids: CASSAGRGAGELFF. The CDR3 coding sequence is TGTGCCAGCAGTGCCGGGAGGGGGGCCGGGGAGCTGTTTTTT. V is TRBV6-1 and J is TRBJ2-2; 8 bases align to TRBD2. J was trimmed by 6 bases and V by 4 bases; bases with no gene match: 4. Germline V lookup: CDR1 MNHNS, CDR2 SASEGT. The CDR3 has 14 amino acids.